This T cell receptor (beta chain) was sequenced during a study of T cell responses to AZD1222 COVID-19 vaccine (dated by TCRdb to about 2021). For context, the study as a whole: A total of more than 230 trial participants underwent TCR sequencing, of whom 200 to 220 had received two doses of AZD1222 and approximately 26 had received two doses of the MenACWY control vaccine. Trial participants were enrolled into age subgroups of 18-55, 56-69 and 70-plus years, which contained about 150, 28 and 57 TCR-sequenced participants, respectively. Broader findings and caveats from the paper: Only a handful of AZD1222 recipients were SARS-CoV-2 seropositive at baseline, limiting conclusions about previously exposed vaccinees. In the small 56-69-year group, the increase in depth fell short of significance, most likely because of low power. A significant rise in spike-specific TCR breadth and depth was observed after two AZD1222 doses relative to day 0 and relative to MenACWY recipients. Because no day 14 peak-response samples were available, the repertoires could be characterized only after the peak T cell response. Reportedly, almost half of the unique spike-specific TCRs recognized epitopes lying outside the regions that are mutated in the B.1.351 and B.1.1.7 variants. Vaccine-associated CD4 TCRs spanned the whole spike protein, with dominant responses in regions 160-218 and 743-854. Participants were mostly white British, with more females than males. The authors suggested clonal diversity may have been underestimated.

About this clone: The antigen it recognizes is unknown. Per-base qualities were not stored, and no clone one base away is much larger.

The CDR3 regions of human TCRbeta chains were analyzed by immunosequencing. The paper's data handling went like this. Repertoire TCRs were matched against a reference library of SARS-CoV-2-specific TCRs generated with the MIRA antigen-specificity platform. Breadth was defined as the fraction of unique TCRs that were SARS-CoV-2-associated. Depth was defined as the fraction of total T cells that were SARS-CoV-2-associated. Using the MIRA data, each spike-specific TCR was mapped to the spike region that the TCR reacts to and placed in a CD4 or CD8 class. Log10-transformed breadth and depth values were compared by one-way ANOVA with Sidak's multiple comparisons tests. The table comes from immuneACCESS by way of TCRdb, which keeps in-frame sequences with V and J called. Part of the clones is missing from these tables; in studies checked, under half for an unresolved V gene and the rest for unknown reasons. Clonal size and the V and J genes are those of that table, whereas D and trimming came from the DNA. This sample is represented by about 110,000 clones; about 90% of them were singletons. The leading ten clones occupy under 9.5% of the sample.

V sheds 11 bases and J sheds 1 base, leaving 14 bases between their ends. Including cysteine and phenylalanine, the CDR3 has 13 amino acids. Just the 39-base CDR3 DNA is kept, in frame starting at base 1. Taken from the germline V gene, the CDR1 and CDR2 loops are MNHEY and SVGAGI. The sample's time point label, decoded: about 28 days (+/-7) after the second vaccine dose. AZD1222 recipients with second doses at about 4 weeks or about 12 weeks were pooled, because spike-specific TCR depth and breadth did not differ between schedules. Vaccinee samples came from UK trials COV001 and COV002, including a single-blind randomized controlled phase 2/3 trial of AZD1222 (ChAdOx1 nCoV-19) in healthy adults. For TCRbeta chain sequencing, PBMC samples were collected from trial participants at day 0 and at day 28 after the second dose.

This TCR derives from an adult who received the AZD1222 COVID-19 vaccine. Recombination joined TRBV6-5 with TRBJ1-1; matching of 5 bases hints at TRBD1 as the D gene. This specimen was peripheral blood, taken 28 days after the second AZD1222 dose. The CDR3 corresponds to CAQRQQWNTEAFF. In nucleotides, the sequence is TGTGCCCAACGACAGCAATGGAACACTGAAGCTTTCTTT.